This T cell receptor (beta chain) was sequenced in a study of blood T cell repertoires in COVID-19. Study context: The origin of the acute and convalescent COVID-19 samples was the United States, Italy and Spain. Sample material is recorded as cDNA or gDNA derived from T cells, B-cell-depleted T cells, or PBMCs.

Under the authors' procedure: Estimated nucleated cell counts came from reference gene primer amplification. Libraries were prepared by immunoSEQ multiplex PCR; TCRdb keeps only in-frame clonotypes and omits some of them. Clonal size and the V and J genes are those of that table, whereas D and trimming came from the DNA. The sample comprises a few hundred thousand clones, 87% of which are singletons, and 2% to 3% rests with the top ten. The germline V gene has CDR1 MNHEY and CDR2 SMNVEV (reference sequence). Germline trimming cut 3 bases from V and 3 bases from J; bases unmatched to any gene: 2. This CDR3 contains 15 residues.

The V gene is TRBV27, the J gene TRBJ2-7, with 13 bases aligning to TRBD2. Sequences were obtained from peripheral blood. The receptor was derived from a woman aged 50 to 60 with acute or convalescent COVID-19. In DNA, the CDR3 is TGTGCCAGCAGTTTCCGGACTAGCGGGGGCTACGAGCAGTACTTC. Translation: CASSFRTSGGYEQYF.